There are many counts of the clone carrying this T cell receptor beta chain. Its matching antigen is unknown. These data come from a study of T cells in Graves' hyperthyroidism and ophthalmopathy. Study-wide findings and caveats: The model forecast ophthalmopathy, anticipating it by a median around 6.5 months before onset.

RNA transcripts gave rise to amplified TCR beta CDR3 regions. HTBI primers were the set used in a first-round RT-PCR of the TCR CDR3. MiXCR was run by TCRdb on the multiplex PCR reads, yielding one entry per CDR3 protein. The profile covers roughly 350,000 distinct CDR3 sequences, with about 15% appearing a single time and around 24% taken by the ten largest. Absence of ophthalmopathy progression within 18 months defined stable Graves' hyperthyroidism. Diagnosis relied on clinical symptoms, serum thyroxine and TRAb, thyroid ultrasound and orbital computed tomography. Germline V gives CDR1 SGHRS, CDR2 YFSETQ. Between the trimmed V and J ends, which lost 3 bases and 1 base, there was a span of 10 bases. This CDR3 contains 14 residues.

This clonotype was obtained from a woman aged 25 to 45 with Graves' hyperthyroidism. This sequence joins TRBV5-1 and TRBJ1-1; possible D gene TRBD1, 5 bases. What was sequenced was blood. The DNA for the CDR3 is TGCGCCAGCAGCTCCGGGGGAAAGAACACTGAAGCTTTCTTT. Translated: CASSSGGKNTEAFF.